What follows describes a single T cell receptor (beta chain). Its antigen remains unknown. CD45RA+ naive and CD45RA-negative memory subsets were separated from CD4+ cells. Repertoires were generated with immunoSEQ multiplex PCR, while TCRdb's copy carries only in-frame clones and drops some. This sample has millions of clones, with over 85% found just once. This entry belongs to a study of shared clonotypes between healthy human individuals. Study outcomes and limitations: Naive subsets generally exceeded memory subsets in estimated richness. Shared across a few donors were 4% to 5% of the naive CD4 clonotypes. Incompleteness in sorted-subset sequencing, despite large depth, was shown by rarefaction.

Between the trimmed V and J ends, which lost 4 bases and 0 bases, there was a span of 12 bases. CDR1 MNHEY and CDR2 SMNVEV come from the germline V gene (reference sequence). CDR3 length: 16 amino acids. The source is a young man in good health. The chain has TRBV27 and TRBJ2-2, with no clear D. Sequencing input: naive CD4+ T cells sorted from blood. This sample's subset: CD45RA+ positively selected. CDR3 region: CASSYYRSPNTGELFF. The DNA for the CDR3 is TGTGCCAGCAGTTATTATCGTAGTCCGAACACCGGGGAGCTGTTTTTT.